One and the same sample provided the 5 T cell receptor beta chains below, sequenced in a study of CD8+CD57+ T cells in acquired aplastic anemia. Patients picked for sequencing had shown CD8+CD57+ cell expansion detected by flow cytometry. TCR beta VDJ and CDR3 were profiled, and genomic DNA was the template. TCRdb reprocessed the reads with MiXCR, giving one entry per CDR3 protein. The sample lists under 350,000 distinct CDR3 sequences, approximately 60% seen once, with around 1.3% in the top ten. The sample consisted of sorted CD4+, CD8+, or CD8+CD57+ T cells (not recorded which) from PBMCs. These TCRs come from a human donor with aplastic anemia.

This chain joins TRBV20-1 and TRBJ1-6; 8 bases match TRBD1. From germline, CDR1 is DFQATT and CDR2 SNEGSKA (reference sequence). The CDR3 totals 13 residues. Trimming took 7 bases from V and 14 from J; bases not matched to a gene: 13. CDR3 nucleotide sequence: TGCAGTGGATTGGACAGGGACCTGGGGGCCCTCCACTTT. It yields the protein CSGLDRDLGALHF.

A remark on this clonotype: One end of the junction fails to match germline, which may point to a read error. This chain uses TRBV5-1 with TRBJ1-2; D is unresolved. Germline loops: CDR1 SGHRS, CDR2 YFSETQ. The CDR3 spans 16 residues. The CDR3 is CASSLARVSVNYGYTF. The DNA of the CDR3 is TGCGCCAGCAGCTTGGCAAGGGTCAGCGTTAACTATGGCTACACGTTC.

In its sample, this clonotype was seen many times. This chain connects TRBV25-1 to TRBJ2-5; weak D call: TRBD1 (5 bases). Per the germline V gene, CDR1 is MGHDK and CDR2 is SYGVNS. V was cut by 8 bases and J by 6 bases, with 13 bases left in between. This CDR3 has 12 amino acids. The CDR3 DNA reads TGTGCCAGCTCGCCAGGGCAAAAGACCCAGTACTTC. Translation: CASSPGQKTQYF.

V gene TRBV7-2 combines with J gene TRBJ2-7; 8 bases are shared with TRBD1. CDR1 and CDR2 (germline): SGHTA, FQGNSA. The CDR3 is 12 amino acids. The trim removed 5 bases at V and 7 bases at J, leaving 4 bases unmatched. The CDR3 DNA reads as TGTGCCAGCAGCGTCAGACAGGGGGAGCAGTACTTC. Its protein product is CASSVRQGEQYF.

The chain uses TRBV29-1 and TRBJ2-5; TRBD2 agrees at 14 bases. V gave up 4 bases and J gave up 4 bases; unmatched junction bases: 2. The CDR3 has 14 residues. Per the germline V gene, CDR1 is SQVTM and CDR2 is ANQGSEA. CDR3 nucleotides: TGCAGCGTTGTGGGACTAGCGGGAGTAGAGACCCAGTACTTC. It translates to CSVVGLAGVETQYF. Looking up the rest from reference TRBV29-1 and TRBJ2-5 gives the full variable domain: SAVISQKPSRDICQRGTSLTIQCQVDSQVTMMFWYRQQPGQSLTLIATANQGSEATYESGFVIDKFPISRPNLTFSTLTVSNMSPEDSSIYLCSVVGLAGVETQYFGPGTRLLVL.